This TCR beta chain stems from a study of cytomegalovirus exposure and HLA in healthy donors. On the study more broadly: An early release of data contained about 85 million unique TCRs, which came from HLA-typed donors.

About this clone: Its antigen is not identified.

Study conclusions and caveats: The classifier, whose performance was assessed in both the original and validation cohorts, reportedly diagnosed cytomegalovirus status with high specificity and sensitivity. Across donors, sequencing depth was assumed by presence/absence analyses to be roughly uniform. Prior analysis indicated that the majority of TCR beta V segments exhibited productivity approximately 87% or approximately 30% of the time.

Use of 60 Vbeta and 13 Jbeta primers characterized the PCR. TCRdb's copy holds only in-frame clones and misses some; the assay was immunoSEQ multiplex PCR. The table lists over 75,000 clones, about 80% of them singletons. The TCR comes from a man in his fifties or sixties in good health and CMV-seropositive. The sequenced sample consisted of PBMCs.

The CDR3 spells CASSPDRAHEQYF. The CDR3 region has the DNA TGTGCCAGCAGTCCGGACAGGGCCCACGAGCAGTACTTC. The chain is built from TRBV21-1 and TRBJ2-7; the DNA was not compared with TRBD1, the D call given in the table. TRBV21-1 is a documented pseudogene. The CDR3 spans 13 residues.